The source of this T cell receptor (beta chain) is a study of blood T cells in healthy people across ages. Study-level results: Estimated diversity, derived from one million T cells, was regarded as an underestimate.

Then a second PCR, running roughly 7 to 11 cycles, was carried out with a sample-barcoded 5' primer and a J-beta primer mix. Every sample gave at least 2.5 million paired-end reads containing CDR3. TCRdb re-derived calls from the 5' RACE reads in MiXCR, one entry per CDR3 protein. The data contain about 810,000 distinct CDR3 sequences, around 36% of them singletons. CDR1 and CDR2 (germline): DFQATT, SNEGSKA (reference sequence). Trimming took off 3 bases at V and 7 bases at J, with 9 bases between the two ends. The CDR3 is made up of 11 amino acids. This clonotype was seen a handful of times. Its specificity is not known.

The clonotype was recovered from a man aged 18 to 35 in good health. The sample comprised blood. This chain links TRBV20-1 with TRBJ1-2, with unresolved D. The CDR3, as DNA: TGCAGTGCTAGTGGGAGCCTTGGCTACACCTTC. This sequence encodes CSASGSLGYTF.